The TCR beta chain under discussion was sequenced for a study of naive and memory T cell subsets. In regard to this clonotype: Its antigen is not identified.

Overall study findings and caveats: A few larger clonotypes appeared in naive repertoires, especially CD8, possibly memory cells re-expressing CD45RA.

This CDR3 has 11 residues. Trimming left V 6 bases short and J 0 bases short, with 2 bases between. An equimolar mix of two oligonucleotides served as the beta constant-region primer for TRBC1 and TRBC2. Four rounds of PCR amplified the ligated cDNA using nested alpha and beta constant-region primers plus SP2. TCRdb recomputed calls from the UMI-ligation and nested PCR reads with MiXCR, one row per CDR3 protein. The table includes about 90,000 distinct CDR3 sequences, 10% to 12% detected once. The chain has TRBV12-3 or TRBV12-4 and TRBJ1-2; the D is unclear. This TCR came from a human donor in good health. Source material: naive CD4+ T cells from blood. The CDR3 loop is CASSTNYGYTF. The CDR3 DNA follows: TGTGCCAGCAGCACTAACTATGGCTACACCTTC.